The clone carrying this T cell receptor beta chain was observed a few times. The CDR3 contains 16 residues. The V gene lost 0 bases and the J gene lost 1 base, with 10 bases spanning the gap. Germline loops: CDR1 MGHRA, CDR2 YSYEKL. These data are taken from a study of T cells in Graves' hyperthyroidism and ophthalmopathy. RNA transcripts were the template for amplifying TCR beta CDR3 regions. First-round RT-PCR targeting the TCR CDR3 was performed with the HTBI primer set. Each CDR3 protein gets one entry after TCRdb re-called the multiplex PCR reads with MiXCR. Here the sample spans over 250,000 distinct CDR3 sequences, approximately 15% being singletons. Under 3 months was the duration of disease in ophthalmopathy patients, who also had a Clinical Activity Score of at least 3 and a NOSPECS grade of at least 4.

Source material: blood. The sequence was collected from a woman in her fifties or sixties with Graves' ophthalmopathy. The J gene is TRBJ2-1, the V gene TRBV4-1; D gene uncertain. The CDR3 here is CASSQDVALSYNEQFF. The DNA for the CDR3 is TGCGCCAGCAGCCAAGACGTAGCCCTATCCTACAATGAGCAGTTCTTC.